A selection of T cell receptor beta chains follows, all from one sample in a study of blood T cell repertoires in COVID-19. Profiled with immunoSEQ multiplex PCR; TCRdb holds only in-frame clones, not every one. The sample shows roughly 100,000 clones, more than 75% of them seen only once. The source material was peripheral blood. These receptors were obtained from a human donor in a cohort sampled during active COVID-19. Both conserved end residues are part of each CDR3. A D gene is named only where the DNA matches it firmly. Expanded clones get a size class; other rows say once, few or many, or leave the size out.

clone size: NA; J gene: TRBJ2-5; D gene: TRBD1; V gene: TRBV28; CDR3 protein: CASSSGQGKQTQYF; CDR3 DNA: TGTGCCAGCAGTTCTGGACAGGGCAAACAGACCCAGTACTTC
clone size: NA; J gene: TRBJ1-2; D gene: NA; V gene: TRBV27; CDR3 protein: CASSLQGSYGYTF; CDR3 DNA: TGTGCCAGCAGTTTACAGGGGAGCTATGGCTACACCTTC
clone size: few; J gene: TRBJ1-2; D gene: TRBD1; V gene: TRBV5-1; CDR3 protein: CASSLPGQETYGYTF; CDR3 DNA: TGCGCCAGCAGCCTCCCAGGACAGGAGACCTATGGCTACACCTTC
clone size: NA; J gene: TRBJ1-4; D gene: TRBD1; V gene: TRBV5-8; CDR3 protein: CASSRTGQGPNEKLFF; CDR3 DNA: TGTGCCAGCAGTCGAACCGGACAGGGCCCTAATGAAAAACTGTTTTTT
clone size: few; J gene: TRBJ1-1; D gene: NA; V gene: TRBV7-3; CDR3 protein: CASSHGGSDTEAFF; CDR3 DNA: TGTGCCAGCAGCCACGGGGGGTCAGACACTGAAGCTTTCTTT
clone size: once; J gene: TRBJ1-2; D gene: NA; V gene: TRBV28; CDR3 protein: CASSFRRGVPVDYGYTF; CDR3 DNA: TGTGCCAGCAGTTTCAGGAGGGGAGTGCCTGTTGACTATGGCTACACCTTC
clone size: NA; J gene: TRBJ2-1; D gene: TRBD1; V gene: TRBV24-1; CDR3 protein: CATSDPLGTGNEQFF; CDR3 DNA: TGTGCCACCAGTGATCCCCTCGGGACAGGGAATGAGCAGTTCTTC
clone size: NA; J gene: TRBJ2-7; D gene: TRBD2; V gene: TRBV7-2; CDR3 protein: CASSSSGGAGITYEQYF; CDR3 DNA: TGTGCCAGCAGCTCAAGCGGGGGGGCTGGAATTACCTACGAGCAGTACTTC
clone size: NA; J gene: TRBJ2-5; D gene: NA; V gene: TRBV5-1; CDR3 protein: CASSLVAGSIQETQYF; CDR3 DNA: TGCGCCAGCAGCTTGGTTGCGGGGTCGATTCAAGAGACCCAGTACTTC
clone size: NA; J gene: TRBJ1-1; D gene: NA; V gene: TRBV29-1; CDR3 protein: CSVGAVSGDNTEAFF; CDR3 DNA: TGCAGCGTTGGGGCAGTCTCGGGGGATAACACTGAAGCTTTCTTT
clone size: NA; J gene: TRBJ2-3; D gene: NA; V gene: TRBV6-1; CDR3 protein: CASSDRGQRDTQYF; CDR3 DNA: TGTGCCAGCAGTGACAGGGGCCAGAGGGATACGCAGTATTTT
clone size: NA; J gene: TRBJ1-1; D gene: TRBD1; V gene: TRBV19; CDR3 protein: CASQQGALSAFF; CDR3 DNA: TGTGCCAGTCAACAGGGGGCACTTTCTGCTTTCTTT
clone size: NA; J gene: TRBJ2-4; D gene: NA; V gene: TRBV4-1; CDR3 protein: CASSQAFRENIQYF; CDR3 DNA: TGCGCCAGCAGCCAAGCGTTCAGGGAAAACATTCAGTACTTC
clone size: NA; J gene: TRBJ2-5; D gene: NA; V gene: TRBV7-2; CDR3 protein: CASSLGVQETQYF; CDR3 DNA: TGTGCCAGCAGCTTAGGCGTACAAGAGACCCAGTACTTC
clone size: NA; J gene: TRBJ2-7; D gene: TRBD2; V gene: TRBV5-1; CDR3 protein: CASSLDSGSYEQYF; CDR3 DNA: TGCGCCAGCAGCTTGGATAGCGGGAGTTACGAGCAGTACTTC
clone size: few; J gene: TRBJ1-1; D gene: NA; V gene: TRBV28; CDR3 protein: CASRQVMNTEAFF; CDR3 DNA: TGTGCCAGCAGACAGGTCATGAACACTGAAGCTTTCTTT
clone size: once; J gene: TRBJ2-7; D gene: NA; V gene: TRBV7-2; CDR3 protein: CASSPQASEQYF; CDR3 DNA: TGTGCCAGCAGCCCCCAGGCATCCGAGCAGTACTTC
clone size: NA; J gene: TRBJ2-7; D gene: TRBD2; V gene: TRBV5-1; CDR3 protein: CASSRGDPPREQYF; CDR3 DNA: TGCGCCAGCAGCCGGGGGGACCCTCCGCGGGAGCAGTACTTC
clone size: once; J gene: TRBJ1-2; D gene: TRBD1; V gene: TRBV13; CDR3 protein: CASSLEPGQGAGYTF; CDR3 DNA: TGTGCCAGCAGCTTAGAGCCGGGACAGGGCGCTGGCTACACCTTC
clone size: NA; J gene: TRBJ2-2; D gene: NA; V gene: TRBV27; CDR3 protein: CASSLMGDFGELFF; CDR3 DNA: TGTGCCAGCAGTTTAATGGGGGACTTCGGGGAGCTGTTTTTT
clone size: NA; J gene: TRBJ1-2; D gene: NA; V gene: TRBV2; CDR3 protein: CASSEMGRNYGYTF; CDR3 DNA: TGTGCCAGCAGTGAAATGGGCCGGAACTATGGCTACACCTTC
clone size: NA; J gene: TRBJ2-5; D gene: NA; V gene: TRBV30; CDR3 protein: CAWSGVTGETQYF; CDR3 DNA: TGTGCCTGGAGTGGAGTGACAGGAGAGACCCAGTACTTC
clone size: few; J gene: TRBJ2-7; D gene: NA; V gene: TRBV15; CDR3 protein: CATSRDLPGLNYEQYF; CDR3 DNA: TGTGCCACCAGCAGAGATCTACCAGGACTGAACTACGAGCAGTACTTC
clone size: NA; J gene: TRBJ2-2; D gene: NA; V gene: TRBV19; CDR3 protein: CASSAGVGLTGELFF; CDR3 DNA: TGTGCCAGTAGTGCGGGTGTGGGCCTAACCGGGGAGCTGTTTTTT
clone size: NA; J gene: TRBJ2-5; D gene: NA; V gene: TRBV2; CDR3 protein: CASSENRDETQYF; CDR3 DNA: TGTGCCAGCAGTGAGAACAGGGACGAGACCCAGTACTTC
clone size: once; J gene: TRBJ1-2; D gene: NA; V gene: TRBV28; CDR3 protein: CASNSQGGAYYGYTF; CDR3 DNA: TGTGCCAGCAATTCGCAAGGGGGGGCGTACTATGGCTACACCTTC
clone size: NA; J gene: TRBJ2-1; D gene: NA; V gene: TRBV30; CDR3 protein: CAWSISIADRVNEQFF; CDR3 DNA: TGTGCCTGGAGTATATCTATCGCGGATCGGGTCAATGAGCAGTTCTTC
clone size: NA; J gene: TRBJ1-5; D gene: TRBD1; V gene: TRBV28; CDR3 protein: CVTRGQIQPQHF; CDR3 DNA: TGTGTCACAAGGGGACAGATTCAGCCCCAGCATTTT
clone size: NA; J gene: TRBJ1-1; D gene: NA; V gene: TRBV5-1; CDR3 protein: CASSRLGGDNTEAFF; CDR3 DNA: TGCGCCAGCAGCCGGCTGGGGGGAGACAACACTGAAGCTTTCTTT
clone size: NA; J gene: TRBJ2-1; D gene: TRBD2; V gene: TRBV7-6; CDR3 protein: CASIQSSGGAEQFF; CDR3 DNA: TGTGCCAGCATCCAATCTAGCGGGGGGGCTGAGCAGTTCTTC
clone size: NA; J gene: TRBJ2-1; D gene: TRBD2; V gene: TRBV24-1; CDR3 protein: CATSDLSGSGKGNEQFF; CDR3 DNA: TGTGCCACCAGTGATTTGTCGGGTAGCGGGAAAGGGAATGAGCAGTTCTTC
clone size: NA; J gene: TRBJ1-1; D gene: NA; V gene: TRBV10-3; CDR3 protein: CATTREERVTEAFF; CDR3 DNA: TGTGCCACTACCCGGGAAGAGCGGGTCACTGAAGCTTTCTTT
clone size: NA; J gene: TRBJ2-5; D gene: TRBD2; V gene: TRBV7-9; CDR3 protein: CASSPRLAQQETQYF; CDR3 DNA: TGTGCCAGCAGCCCCAGACTAGCGCAACAAGAGACCCAGTACTTC
clone size: NA; J gene: TRBJ2-2; D gene: NA; V gene: TRBV6-5; CDR3 protein: CASSRQSRTTGELFF; CDR3 DNA: TGTGCCAGCAGCCGACAGAGCCGGACCACCGGGGAGCTGTTTTTT
clone size: NA; J gene: TRBJ2-3; D gene: TRBD2; V gene: TRBV5-1; CDR3 protein: CASSLRRGGISSTDTQYF; CDR3 DNA: TGCGCCAGCAGCTTGAGGCGCGGGGGGATCTCTAGCACAGATACGCAGTATTTT
clone size: NA; J gene: TRBJ2-1; D gene: TRBD2; V gene: TRBV5-1; CDR3 protein: CASSLMTSGDGEQFF; CDR3 DNA: TGCGCCAGCAGCTTGATGACTAGCGGGGACGGTGAGCAGTTCTTC
clone size: NA; J gene: TRBJ1-1; D gene: NA; V gene: TRBV5-1; CDR3 protein: CASSPKPEMNTEAFF; CDR3 DNA: TGCGCCAGCAGCCCGAAGCCGGAGATGAACACTGAAGCTTTCTTT
clone size: NA; J gene: TRBJ2-4; D gene: TRBD2; V gene: TRBV19; CDR3 protein: CASRQGLAGGPGSKNIQYF; CDR3 DNA: TGTGCCAGTAGACAGGGACTAGCGGGAGGGCCGGGATCCAAAAACATTCAGTACTTC
clone size: NA; J gene: TRBJ1-2; D gene: NA; V gene: TRBV6-1; CDR3 protein: CASSELQATGGYTF; CDR3 DNA: TGTGCCAGCAGTGAGTTACAGGCTACCGGGGGCTACACCTTC